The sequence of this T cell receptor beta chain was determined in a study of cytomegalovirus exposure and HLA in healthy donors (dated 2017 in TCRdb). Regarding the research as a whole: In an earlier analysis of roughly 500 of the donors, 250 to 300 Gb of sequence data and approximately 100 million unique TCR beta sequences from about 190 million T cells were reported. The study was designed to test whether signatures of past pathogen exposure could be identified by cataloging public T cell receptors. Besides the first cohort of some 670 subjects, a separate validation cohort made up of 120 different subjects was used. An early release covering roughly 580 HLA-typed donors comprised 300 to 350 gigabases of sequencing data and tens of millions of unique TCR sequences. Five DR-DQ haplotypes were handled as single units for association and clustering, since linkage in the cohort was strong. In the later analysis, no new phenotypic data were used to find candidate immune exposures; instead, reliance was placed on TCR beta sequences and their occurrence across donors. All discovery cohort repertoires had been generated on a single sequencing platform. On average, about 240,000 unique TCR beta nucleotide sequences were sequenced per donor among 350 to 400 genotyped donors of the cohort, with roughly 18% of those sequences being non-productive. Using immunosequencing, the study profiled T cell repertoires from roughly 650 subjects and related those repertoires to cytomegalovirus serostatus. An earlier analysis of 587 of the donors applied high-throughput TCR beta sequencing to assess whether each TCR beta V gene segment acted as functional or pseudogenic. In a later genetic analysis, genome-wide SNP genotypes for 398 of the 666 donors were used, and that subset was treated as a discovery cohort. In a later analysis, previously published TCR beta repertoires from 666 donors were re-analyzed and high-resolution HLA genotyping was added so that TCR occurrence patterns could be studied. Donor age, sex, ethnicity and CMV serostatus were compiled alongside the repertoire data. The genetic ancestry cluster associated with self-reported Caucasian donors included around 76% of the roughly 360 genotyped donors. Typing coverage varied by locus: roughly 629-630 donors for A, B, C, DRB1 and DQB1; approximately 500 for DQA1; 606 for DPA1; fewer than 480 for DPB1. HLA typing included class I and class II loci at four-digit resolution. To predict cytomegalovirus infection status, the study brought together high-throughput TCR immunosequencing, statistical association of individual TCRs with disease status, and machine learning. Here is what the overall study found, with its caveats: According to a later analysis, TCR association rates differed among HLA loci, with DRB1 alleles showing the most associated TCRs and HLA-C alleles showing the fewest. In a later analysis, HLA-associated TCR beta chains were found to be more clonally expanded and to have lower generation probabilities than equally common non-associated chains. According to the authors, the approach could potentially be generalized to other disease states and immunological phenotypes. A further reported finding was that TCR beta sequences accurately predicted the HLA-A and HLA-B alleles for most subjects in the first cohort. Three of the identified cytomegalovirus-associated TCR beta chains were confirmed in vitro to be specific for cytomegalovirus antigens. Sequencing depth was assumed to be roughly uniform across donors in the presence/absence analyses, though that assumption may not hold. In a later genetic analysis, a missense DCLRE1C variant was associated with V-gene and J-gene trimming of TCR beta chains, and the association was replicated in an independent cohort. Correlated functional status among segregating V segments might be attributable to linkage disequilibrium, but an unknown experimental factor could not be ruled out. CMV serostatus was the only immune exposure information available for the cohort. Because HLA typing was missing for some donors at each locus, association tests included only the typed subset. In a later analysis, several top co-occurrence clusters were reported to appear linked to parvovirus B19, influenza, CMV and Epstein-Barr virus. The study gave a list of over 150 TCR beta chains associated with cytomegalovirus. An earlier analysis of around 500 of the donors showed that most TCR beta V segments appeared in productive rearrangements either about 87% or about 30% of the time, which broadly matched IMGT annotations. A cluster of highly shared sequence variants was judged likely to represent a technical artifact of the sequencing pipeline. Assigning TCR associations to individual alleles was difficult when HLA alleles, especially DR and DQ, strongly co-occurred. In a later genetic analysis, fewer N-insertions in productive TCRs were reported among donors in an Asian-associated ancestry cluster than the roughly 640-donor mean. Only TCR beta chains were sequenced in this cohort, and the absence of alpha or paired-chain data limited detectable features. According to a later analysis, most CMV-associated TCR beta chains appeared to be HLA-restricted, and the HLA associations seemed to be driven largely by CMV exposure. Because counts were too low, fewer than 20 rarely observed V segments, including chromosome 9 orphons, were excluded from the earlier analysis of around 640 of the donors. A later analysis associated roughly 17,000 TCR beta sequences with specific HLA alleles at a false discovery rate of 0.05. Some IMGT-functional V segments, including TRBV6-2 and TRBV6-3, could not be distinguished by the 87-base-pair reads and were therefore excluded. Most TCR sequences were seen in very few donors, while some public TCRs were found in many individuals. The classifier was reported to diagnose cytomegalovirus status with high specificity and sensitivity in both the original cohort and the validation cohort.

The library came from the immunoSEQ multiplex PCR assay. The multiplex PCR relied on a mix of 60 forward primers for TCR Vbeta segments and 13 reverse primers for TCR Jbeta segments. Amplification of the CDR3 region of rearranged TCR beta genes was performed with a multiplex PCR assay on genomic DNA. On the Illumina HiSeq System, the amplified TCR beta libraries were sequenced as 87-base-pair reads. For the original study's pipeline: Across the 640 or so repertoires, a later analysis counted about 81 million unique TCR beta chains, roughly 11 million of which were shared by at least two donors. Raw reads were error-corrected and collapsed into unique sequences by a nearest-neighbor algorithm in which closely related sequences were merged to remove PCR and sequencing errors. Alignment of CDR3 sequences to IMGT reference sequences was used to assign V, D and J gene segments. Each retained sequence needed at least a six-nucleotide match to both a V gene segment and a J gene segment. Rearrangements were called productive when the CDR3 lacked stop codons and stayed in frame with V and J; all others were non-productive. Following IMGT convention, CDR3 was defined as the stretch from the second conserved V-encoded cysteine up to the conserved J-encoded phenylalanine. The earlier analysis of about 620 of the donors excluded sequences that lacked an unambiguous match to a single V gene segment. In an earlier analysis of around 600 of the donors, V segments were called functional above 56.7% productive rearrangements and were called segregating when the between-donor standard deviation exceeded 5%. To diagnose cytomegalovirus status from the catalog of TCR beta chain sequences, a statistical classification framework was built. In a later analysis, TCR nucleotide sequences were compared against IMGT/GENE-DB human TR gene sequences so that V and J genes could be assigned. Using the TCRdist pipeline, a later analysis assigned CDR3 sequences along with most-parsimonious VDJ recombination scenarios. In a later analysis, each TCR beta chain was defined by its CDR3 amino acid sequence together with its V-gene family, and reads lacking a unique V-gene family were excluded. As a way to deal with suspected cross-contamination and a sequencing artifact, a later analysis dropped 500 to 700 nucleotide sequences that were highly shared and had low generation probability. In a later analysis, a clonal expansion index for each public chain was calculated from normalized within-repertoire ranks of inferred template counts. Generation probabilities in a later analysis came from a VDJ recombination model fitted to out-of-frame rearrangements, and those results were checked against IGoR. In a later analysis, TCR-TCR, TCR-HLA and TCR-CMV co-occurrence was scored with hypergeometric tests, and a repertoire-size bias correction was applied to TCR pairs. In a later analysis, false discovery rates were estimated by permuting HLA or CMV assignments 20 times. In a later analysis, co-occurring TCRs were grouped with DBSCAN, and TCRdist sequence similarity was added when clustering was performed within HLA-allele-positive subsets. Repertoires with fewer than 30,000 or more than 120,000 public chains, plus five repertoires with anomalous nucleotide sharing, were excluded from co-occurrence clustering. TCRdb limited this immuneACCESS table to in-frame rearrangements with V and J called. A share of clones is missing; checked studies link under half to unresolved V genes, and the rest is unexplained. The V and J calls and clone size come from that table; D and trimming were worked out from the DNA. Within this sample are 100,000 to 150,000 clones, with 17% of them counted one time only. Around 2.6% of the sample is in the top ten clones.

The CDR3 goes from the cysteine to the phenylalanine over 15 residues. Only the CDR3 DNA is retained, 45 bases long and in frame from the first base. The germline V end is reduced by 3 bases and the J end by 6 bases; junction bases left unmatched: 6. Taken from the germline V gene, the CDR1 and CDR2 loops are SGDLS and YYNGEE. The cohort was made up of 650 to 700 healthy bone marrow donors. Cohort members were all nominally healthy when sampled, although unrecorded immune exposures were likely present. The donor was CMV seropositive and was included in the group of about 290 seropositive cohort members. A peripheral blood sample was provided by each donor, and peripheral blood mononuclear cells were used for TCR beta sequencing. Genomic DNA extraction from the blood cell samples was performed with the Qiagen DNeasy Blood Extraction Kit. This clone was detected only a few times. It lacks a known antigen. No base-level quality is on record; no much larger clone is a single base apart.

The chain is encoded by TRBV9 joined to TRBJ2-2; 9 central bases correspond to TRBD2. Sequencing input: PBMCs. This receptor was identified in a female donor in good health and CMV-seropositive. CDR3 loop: CASSGTSEVPGELFF. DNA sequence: TGTGCCAGCAGCGGGACTAGCGAAGTCCCCGGGGAGCTGTTTTTT.